The clone carrying this TCR beta chain was observed at least ten times. Antigen specificity is unknown. Time point indicated: longitudinal time-point 3. Synthesis of cDNA was carried out by template-switch 5'RACE. The reaction used 10-nucleotide random UMIs. Every sequencing run generated over 180 million TCR-beta sequences from 15-18 subjects. TCRdb reanalysed the 5' RACE reads using MiXCR and keeps one entry per CDR3 protein. Among about 48,000 distinct CDR3 sequences listed, roughly 13% were seen once. These data come from a study of neurological immune-mediated disorders. Study-wide results and limits: Expanded clones shared no CDR3 amino acid sequences across subjects, suggesting private repertoires in all groups.

The CDR3 has 12 residues. CDR1 is MNHEY, CDR2 SVGAGI, per germline. The ends were cut back, 6 bases at V and 8 bases at J, with 11 bases in the middle. The receptor's source is a male donor with HTLV-1-associated myelopathy (HAM/TSP). Specimen: PBMCs. The chain employs TRBV6-5 and TRBJ2-1; D gene uncertain. The CDR3 loop is CASRSPYYEQFF. CDR3 coding DNA: TGTGCCAGCAGGTCGCCATACTATGAGCAGTTCTTC.